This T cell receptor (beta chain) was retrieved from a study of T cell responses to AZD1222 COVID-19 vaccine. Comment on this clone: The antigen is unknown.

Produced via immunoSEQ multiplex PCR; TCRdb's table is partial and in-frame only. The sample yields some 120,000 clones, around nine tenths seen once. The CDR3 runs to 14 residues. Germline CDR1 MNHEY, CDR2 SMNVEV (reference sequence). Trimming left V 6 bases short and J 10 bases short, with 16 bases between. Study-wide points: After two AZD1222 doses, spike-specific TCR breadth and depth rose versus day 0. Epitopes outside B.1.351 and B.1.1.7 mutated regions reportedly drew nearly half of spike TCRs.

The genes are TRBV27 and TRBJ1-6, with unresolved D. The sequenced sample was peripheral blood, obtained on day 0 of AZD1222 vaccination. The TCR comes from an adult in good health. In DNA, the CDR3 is TGTGCCAGCAGCCTGGTGGGGATAAGGTCACCCCTCCACTTT. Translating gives CASSLVGIRSPLHF.